The 12 T cell receptor beta chains below were found in one sample sequenced in a study of blood T cells in healthy people across ages. The use of a sample-barcoded 5' primer and a J-beta primer mix characterized a second PCR of about 6 to 12 cycles. TCRdb processed the 5' RACE reads anew with MiXCR; each CDR3 protein has one entry. Here the sample spans 980,000 or so distinct CDR3 sequences, approximately 49% being singletons. The sequencing input was blood. These receptors were collected from a man aged 25-45 years in good health.

The chain has TRBV12-3 or TRBV12-4 and TRBJ2-5; perhaps TRBD2 as D (6 bases). Trimming took off 8 bases at V and 4 bases at J, with 14 bases between the two ends. This CDR3 has 13 amino acids. The CDR3 loop is CASGGRESETQYF. In nucleotides, the CDR3 is TGTGCCAGCGGAGGCCGGGAGTCAGAGACCCAGTACTTC.

Regarding this clonotype: A junction boundary mismatches the germline segment, possibly from a read error. The V and J genes are TRBV4-1 and TRBJ2-1, with D perhaps being TRBD1 or TRBD2 (5 bases each). The CDR3 is made up of 16 amino acids. The germline gives CDR1 MGHRA, CDR2 YSYEKL. CDR3 sequence (DNA): TGCACCAGCAGCCAAGTGGGGGACGGACTTTACAATGAGCAGTTCTTC. Translating it yields CTSSQVGDGLYNEQFF.

This clonotype was found once. This sequence joins TRBV2 and TRBJ1-2; the D gene is possibly TRBD1 (6 bases). Germline CDR1 is SNHLY and CDR2 is FYNNEI. V gave up 2 bases and J gave up 8 bases, with 15 bases separating them. The CDR3 has 14 amino acids. CDR3 residues: CASSEPGRGGGYTF. Written as DNA, the CDR3 is TGTGCCAGCAGTGAACCCGGCAGGGGCGGAGGCTACACCTTC.

V usage is TRBV7-3 and J usage is TRBJ2-3; TRBD1 is a possible D gene (6 bases). Germline V lookup: CDR1 SGHTA, CDR2 FQGTGA. Trimming stripped 3 bases from V and 2 bases from J, with 9 bases between. The CDR3 consists of 14 residues. The CDR3 sequence is CASSFGQPTDTQYF. In DNA, the CDR3 is TGTGCCAGCAGCTTCGGACAGCCCACAGATACGCAGTATTTT.

The rearrangement uses TRBV7-2 and TRBJ1-2, with D unclear. The CDR3 length is 16 residues. The V and J ends lost 2 bases and 0 bases respectively, with 13 bases between them. The germline gives CDR1 SGHTA, CDR2 FQGNSA. CDR3 sequence (DNA): TGTGCCAGCAGCTTAATTAACAGTAAAGCTAACTATGGCTACACCTTC. Translation: CASSLINSKANYGYTF.

As to this clonotype: The junction and the germline gene differ at one end; a read error may be behind it. The rearrangement uses TRBV7-9 and TRBJ2-1; no firm D call. From germline, CDR1 is SEHNR and CDR2 FQNEAQ (reference sequence). CDR3 length equals 12 residues. The CDR3 spells CASSPEYNEQLF. CDR3 sequence (DNA): TGTGCCAGCAGCCCCGAATACAATGAGCAGTTGTTC.

This rearrangement joins TRBV6-5 to TRBJ2-7; no firm D call. CDR3 length equals 15 residues. Trimming took 2 bases from V and 0 from J, leaving 11 bases between them. CDR1 is MNHEY, CDR2 SVGAGI, per germline. This CDR3 reads CASSYDSVHSYEQYF. CDR3 in DNA: TGTGCCAGCAGTTACGATTCGGTACACTCCTACGAGCAGTACTTC.

The chain carries TRBV7-8 and TRBJ2-3; D unresolved. From germline, CDR1 is SGHVS and CDR2 FQNEAQ. The germline V and J ends were trimmed by 5 bases and 2 bases, with 11 bases remaining between them. The CDR3 totals 14 residues. The CDR3 is CASSIDEVTDTQYF. Written as DNA, the CDR3 is TGTGCCAGCAGCATCGACGAGGTCACAGATACGCAGTATTTT.

This clonotype came up a few times. The V call is TRBV4-1, the J call TRBJ2-7, with D possibly matching TRBD1 (6 bases). Per the germline V gene, CDR1 is MGHRA and CDR2 is YSYEKL. This CDR3 has 16 amino acids. V lost 0 bases and J 0 bases, leaving 12 bases between the germline ends. The DNA for the CDR3 is TGCGCCAGCAGCCAAGAAGGGGCAGGGGACTCCTACGAGCAGTACTTC. Translation: CASSQEGAGDSYEQYF.

The rearrangement links TRBV20-1 to TRBJ1-5; TRBD1 matches 7 bases. This CDR3 has 15 amino acids. The V and J ends lost 5 bases and 0 bases, in that order; junction bases with no gene match: 7. Germline-derived CDR1 and CDR2 are DFQATT and SNEGSKA (reference sequence). The DNA of the CDR3 is TGCAGTGCTCCCCGACAGGGTAATAGCAATCAGCCCCAGCATTTT. Encoded protein: CSAPRQGNSNQPQHF.

The chain uses TRBV5-1 and TRBJ2-5; no firm D call. Per the germline V gene, CDR1 is SGHRS and CDR2 is YFSETQ. The V and J ends lost 0 bases and 3 bases respectively, with 12 bases between them. This CDR3 is 15 amino acids long. Here the CDR3 reads CASSLVNPAEETQYF. The CDR3 region has the DNA TGCGCCAGCAGCTTGGTGAATCCTGCGGAAGAGACCCAGTACTTC.

The rearrangement uses TRBV20-1 and TRBJ2-7, with 8 bases matching TRBD2. V gave up 4 bases and J gave up 1 base; unmatched junction bases: 6. The CDR3 has 14 residues. The germline CDR1 and CDR2 sequences are DFQATT and SNEGSKA (reference sequence). Written as DNA, the CDR3 is TGCAGTGCTACACGGGAGGGGCCTTCCTACGAGCAGTACTTC. This encodes CSATREGPSYEQYF.